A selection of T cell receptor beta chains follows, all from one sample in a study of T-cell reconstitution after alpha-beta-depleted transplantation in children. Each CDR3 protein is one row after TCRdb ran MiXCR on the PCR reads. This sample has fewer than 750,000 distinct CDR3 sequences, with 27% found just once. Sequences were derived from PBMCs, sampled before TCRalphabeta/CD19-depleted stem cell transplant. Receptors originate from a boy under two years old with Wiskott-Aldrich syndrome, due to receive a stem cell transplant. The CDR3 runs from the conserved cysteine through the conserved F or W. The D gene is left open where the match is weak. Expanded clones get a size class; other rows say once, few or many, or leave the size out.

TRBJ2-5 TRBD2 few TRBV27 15 TGTGCCAGCGGAAGACTAGCGGCCTACCAAGAGACCCAGTACTTC CASGRLAAYQETQYF
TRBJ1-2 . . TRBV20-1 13 TGCAGTGCTTCTCAACAGGCTAACTATGGCTACACCTTC CSASQQANYGYTF
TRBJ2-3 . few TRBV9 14 TGTGCCAGCAGCGTCTTCCCCGGCACAGATACGCAGTATTTT CASSVFPGTDTQYF
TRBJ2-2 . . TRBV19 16 TGTGCCAGTAGTATGGATGAGGCTACGAACACCGGGGAGCTGTTTTTT CASSMDEATNTGELFF
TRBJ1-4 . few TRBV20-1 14 TGCAGTGCTAGAGGCCCAGGGCTTAATGAAAAACTGTTTTTT CSARGPGLNEKLFF
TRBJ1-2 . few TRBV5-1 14 TGCGCCAGCAGCCCGGTTGACAGCAACTATGGCTACACCTTC CASSPVDSNYGYTF
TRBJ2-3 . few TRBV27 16 TGTGCCAGCAGTTTAGAGGGAAGAATGAGGGCAGATACTCAGTATTTT CASSLEGRMRADTQYF
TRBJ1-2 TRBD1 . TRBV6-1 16 TGTGCCAGCAGTGAAAGGGGGCGGGACAGCCTATATGGCTACACCTTC CASSERGRDSLYGYTF
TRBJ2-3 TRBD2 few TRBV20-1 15 TGCAGTGCTAGTAGGGCGGGAGGTGGGCCAGATACGCAGTATTTT CSASRAGGGPDTQYF
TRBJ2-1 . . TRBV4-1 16 TGCGCCAGCAGCCCTCGTCGGACGCCTACCTACAATGAGCAGTTCTTC CASSPRRTPTYNEQFF
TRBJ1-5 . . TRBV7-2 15 TGTGCCAGCAGCTTAACGGCATATAGCAATCAGCCCCAGCATTTT CASSLTAYSNQPQHF
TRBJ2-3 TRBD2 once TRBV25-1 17 TGTGCCAGCAGTGAATCAGTAACGGGACTAATCGCAGATACGCAGTATTTT CASSESVTGLIADTQYF
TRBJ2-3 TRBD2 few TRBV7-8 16 TGTGCCAGCACCGCCTGGACGGGAGGATCAACAGATACGCAGTATTTT CASTAWTGGSTDTQYF
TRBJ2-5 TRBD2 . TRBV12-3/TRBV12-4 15 TGTGCCAGCAGTTTAATCCCTAGCGGGAGTGAGACCCAGTACTTC CASSLIPSGSETQYF
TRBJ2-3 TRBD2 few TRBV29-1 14 TGCAGCGTGCCCGCCGGGACTAGGACAGATACGCAGTATTTT CSVPAGTRTDTQYF
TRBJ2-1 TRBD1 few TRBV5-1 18 TGCGCCAGCAGCTTGGCCGGGGACGGGACAGGTGCATACAATGAGCAGTTCTTC CASSLAGDGTGAYNEQFF
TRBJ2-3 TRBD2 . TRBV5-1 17 TGCGCCAGCAGCCCGCAACCGGGACTAGCGGGAGGAGATACGCAGTATTTT CASSPQPGLAGGDTQYF
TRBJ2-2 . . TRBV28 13 TGTGCCAGCAGTAGTCTGCCCACCGGGGAGCTGTTTTTT CASSSLPTGELFF
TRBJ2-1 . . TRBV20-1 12 TGCAGTGCTAGCGGGGCGAGGTTGGGGCAGTTCTTC CSASGARLGQFF
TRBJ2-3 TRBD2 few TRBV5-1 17 TGCGCCAGCAGCCCCGGGACTAGCGCCACTAGCACAGATACGCAGTATTTT CASSPGTSATSTDTQYF
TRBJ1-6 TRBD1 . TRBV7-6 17 TGTGCCAGCAGCTTCTCGACAGGGAGCTCCTATAATTCACCCCTCCACTTT CASSFSTGSSYNSPLHF
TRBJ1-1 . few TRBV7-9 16 TGTGCCAGCAGACCCGAGGTGGTGGGGAAGAACACTGAAGCTTTCTTT CASRPEVVGKNTEAFF
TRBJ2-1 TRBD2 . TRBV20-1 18 TGCAGTGCTAGAGAACGGCTAGCGGGAGGAGTTTTCTACAATGAGCAGTTCTTC CSARERLAGGVFYNEQFF